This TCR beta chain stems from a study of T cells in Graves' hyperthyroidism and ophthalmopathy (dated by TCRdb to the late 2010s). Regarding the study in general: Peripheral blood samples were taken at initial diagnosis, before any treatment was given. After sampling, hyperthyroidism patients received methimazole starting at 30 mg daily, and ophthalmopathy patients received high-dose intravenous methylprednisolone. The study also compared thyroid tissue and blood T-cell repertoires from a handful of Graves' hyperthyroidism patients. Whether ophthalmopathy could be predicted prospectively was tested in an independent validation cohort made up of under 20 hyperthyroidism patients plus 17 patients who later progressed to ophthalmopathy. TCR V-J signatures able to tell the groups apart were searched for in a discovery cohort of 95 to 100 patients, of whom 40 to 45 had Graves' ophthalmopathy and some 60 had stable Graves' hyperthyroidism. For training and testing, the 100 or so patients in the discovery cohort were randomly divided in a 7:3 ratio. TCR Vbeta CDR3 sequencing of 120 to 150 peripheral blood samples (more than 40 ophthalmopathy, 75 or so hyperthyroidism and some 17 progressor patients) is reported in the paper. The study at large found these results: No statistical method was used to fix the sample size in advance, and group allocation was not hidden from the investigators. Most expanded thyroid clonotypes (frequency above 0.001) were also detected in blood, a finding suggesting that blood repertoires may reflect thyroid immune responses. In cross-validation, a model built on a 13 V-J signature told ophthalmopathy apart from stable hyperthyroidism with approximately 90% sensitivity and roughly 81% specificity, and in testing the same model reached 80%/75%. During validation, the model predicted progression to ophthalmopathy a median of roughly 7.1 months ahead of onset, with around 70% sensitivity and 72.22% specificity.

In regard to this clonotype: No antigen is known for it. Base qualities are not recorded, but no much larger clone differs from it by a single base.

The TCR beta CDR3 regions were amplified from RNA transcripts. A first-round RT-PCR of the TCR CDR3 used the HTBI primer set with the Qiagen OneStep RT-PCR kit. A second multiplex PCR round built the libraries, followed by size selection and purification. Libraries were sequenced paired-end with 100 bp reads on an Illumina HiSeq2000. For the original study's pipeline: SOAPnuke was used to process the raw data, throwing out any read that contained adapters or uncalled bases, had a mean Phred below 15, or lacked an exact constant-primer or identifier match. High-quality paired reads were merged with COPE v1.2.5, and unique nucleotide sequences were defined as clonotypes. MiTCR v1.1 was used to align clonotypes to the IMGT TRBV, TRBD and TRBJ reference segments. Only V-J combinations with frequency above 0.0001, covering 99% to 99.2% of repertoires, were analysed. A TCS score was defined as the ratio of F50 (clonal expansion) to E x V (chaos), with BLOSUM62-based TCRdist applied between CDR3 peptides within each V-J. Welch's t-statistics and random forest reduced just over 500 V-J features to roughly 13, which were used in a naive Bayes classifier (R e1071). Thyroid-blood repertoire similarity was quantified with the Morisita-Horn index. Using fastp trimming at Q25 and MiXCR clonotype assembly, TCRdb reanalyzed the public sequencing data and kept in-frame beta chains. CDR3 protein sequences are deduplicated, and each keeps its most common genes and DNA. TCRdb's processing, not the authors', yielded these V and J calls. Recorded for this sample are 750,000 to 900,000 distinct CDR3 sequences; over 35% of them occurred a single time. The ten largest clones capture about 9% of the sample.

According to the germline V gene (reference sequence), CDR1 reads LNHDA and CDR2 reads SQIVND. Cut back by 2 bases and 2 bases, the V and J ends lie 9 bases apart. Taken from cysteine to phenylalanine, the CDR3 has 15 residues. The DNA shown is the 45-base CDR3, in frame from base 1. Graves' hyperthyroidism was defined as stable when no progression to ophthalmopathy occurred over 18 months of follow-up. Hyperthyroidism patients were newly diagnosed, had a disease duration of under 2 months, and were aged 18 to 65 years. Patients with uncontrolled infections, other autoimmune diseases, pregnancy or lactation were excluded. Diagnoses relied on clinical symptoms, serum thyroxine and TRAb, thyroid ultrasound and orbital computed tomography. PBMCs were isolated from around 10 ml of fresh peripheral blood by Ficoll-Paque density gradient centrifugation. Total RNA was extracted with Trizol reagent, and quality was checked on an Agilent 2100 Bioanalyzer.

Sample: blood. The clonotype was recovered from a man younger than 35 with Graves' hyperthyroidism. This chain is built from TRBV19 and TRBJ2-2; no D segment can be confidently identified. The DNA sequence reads TGTGCCAGTAGTATATTCGGCAGCAACACCGGGGAGCTGTTTTTT. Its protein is CASSIFGSNTGELFF.